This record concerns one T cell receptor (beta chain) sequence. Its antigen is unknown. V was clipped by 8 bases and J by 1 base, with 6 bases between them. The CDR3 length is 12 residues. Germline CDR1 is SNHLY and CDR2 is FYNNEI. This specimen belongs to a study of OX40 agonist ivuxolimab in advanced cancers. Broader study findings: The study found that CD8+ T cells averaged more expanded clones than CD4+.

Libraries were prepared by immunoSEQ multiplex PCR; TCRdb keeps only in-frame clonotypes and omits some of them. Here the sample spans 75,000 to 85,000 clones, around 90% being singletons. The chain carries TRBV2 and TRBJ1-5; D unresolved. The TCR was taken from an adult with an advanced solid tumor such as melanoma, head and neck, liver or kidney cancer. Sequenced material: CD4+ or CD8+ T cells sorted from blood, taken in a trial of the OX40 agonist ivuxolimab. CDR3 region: CASSRSNQPQHF. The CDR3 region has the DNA TGTGCCAGCTCCCGGAGCAATCAGCCCCAGCATTTT.